This T cell receptor (beta chain) was documented in a study of cytomegalovirus exposure and HLA in healthy donors. Whole-study results and caveats: For most TCR sequences rarity was the rule, although some public TCRs occurred in many donors.

Germline V gives CDR1 SGHNT, CDR2 YENEEA. CDR3 length: 16 amino acids. V was cut by 1 base and J by 1 base, with 13 bases left in between. 13 Jbeta primers and 60 Vbeta primers were used for the PCR. Sequencing used immunoSEQ multiplex PCR; TCRdb keeps in-frame clones, though not all of them. The repertoire holds 150,000 to 200,000 clones, about two thirds seen once, with roughly 4.1% in the top ten. About this clone itself: Its antigen is not identified.

The source is a woman under 30 in good health and CMV-seropositive. Sequencing was done on a sample of PBMCs. V is TRBV11-3 and J is TRBJ1-1; possibly TRBD1 for D (5 bases). The chain's CDR3 is CASSLVQRQSNTEAFF. The CDR3 DNA reads TGTGCCAGCAGCTTAGTGCAACGACAGTCGAACACTGAAGCTTTCTTT.